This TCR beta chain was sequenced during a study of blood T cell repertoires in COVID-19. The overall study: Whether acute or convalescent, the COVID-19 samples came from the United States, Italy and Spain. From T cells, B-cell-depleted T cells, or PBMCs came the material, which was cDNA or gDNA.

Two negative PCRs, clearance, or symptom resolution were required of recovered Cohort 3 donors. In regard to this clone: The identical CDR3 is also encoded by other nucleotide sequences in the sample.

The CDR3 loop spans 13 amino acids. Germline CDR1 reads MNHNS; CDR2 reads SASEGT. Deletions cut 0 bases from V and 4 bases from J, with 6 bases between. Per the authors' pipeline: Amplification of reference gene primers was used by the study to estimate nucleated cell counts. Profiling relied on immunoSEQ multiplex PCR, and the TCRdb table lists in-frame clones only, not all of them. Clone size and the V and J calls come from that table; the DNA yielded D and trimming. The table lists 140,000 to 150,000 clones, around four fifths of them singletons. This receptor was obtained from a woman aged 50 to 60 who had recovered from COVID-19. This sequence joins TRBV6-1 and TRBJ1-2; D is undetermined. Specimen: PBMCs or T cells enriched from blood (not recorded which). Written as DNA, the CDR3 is TGTGCCAGCAGTGAAGCGGGAGTCTATGGCTACACCTTC. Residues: CASSEAGVYGYTF.